These 11 T cell receptor beta chains share one sample of origin, sequenced in a study of response to subunit inactivated influenza vaccine. TCRdb recomputed calls from the RT-PCR reads with MiXCR, one row per CDR3 protein. The table records around 520,000 distinct CDR3 sequences, roughly 23% of them present only once. The source material was CD4+ T cells sorted from PBMCs, sampled 5 days after vaccination. Receptor source: a man aged 50-59 years who received an inactivated influenza vaccine.

This sequence joins TRBV6-2 or TRBV6-3 and TRBJ2-1, with D perhaps given as TRBD1 or TRBD2 (5 bases each). Trimming cost V 5 bases and J 9 bases, with 11 bases left between them. Germline loops: CDR1 MNHEY, CDR2 SVGEGT. The CDR3 runs to 12 residues. CDR3 DNA sequence: TGTGCCAGCAGTCCACTCGGGGCTGAGCAGTTCTTC. This sequence encodes CASSPLGAEQFF.

V is TRBV7-2 and J is TRBJ1-2; D ambiguous. V dropped 3 bases and J dropped 4 bases, with 12 bases sitting between them. The CDR3 length is 14 residues. Germline CDR1 and CDR2: SGHTA and FQGNSA. This CDR3 is CASSLSWAGYGYTF. DNA for the CDR3: TGTGCCAGCAGCTTGTCGTGGGCGGGCTATGGCTACACCTTC.

The CDR3 protein is CASRDPLAAAYEQYF. Here the CDR3 DNA reads TGCGCCAGCAGGGACCCACTAGCGGCGGCCTACGAGCAGTACTTC. This chain connects TRBV5-1 to TRBJ2-7; TRBD2 agrees at 8 bases. CDR3 length: 15 residues. J was trimmed by 2 bases and V by 5 bases; bases with no gene match: 9. Germline V gene lookup returns CDR1 SGHRS and CDR2 YFSETQ.

This clonotype showed up just a few times. The V and J genes are TRBV27 and TRBJ2-5, with 10 bases lining up with TRBD1. The ends lost 2 bases at V and 5 bases at J; junction bases unmatched: 5. This CDR3 spans 15 amino acids. Germline lookup yields CDR1 MNHEY and CDR2 SMNVEV (reference sequence). The CDR3 DNA is TGTGCCAGCAGTTTAAAGGGACAGGGGATGGAGACCCAGTACTTC. Its translation is CASSLKGQGMETQYF.

The rearrangement links TRBV20-1 to TRBJ2-7; 7 bases are shared with TRBD1. The CDR3 has 13 amino acids. With V trimmed by 5 bases and J by 3 bases, 7 bases remained unmatched. From germline, CDR1 is DFQATT and CDR2 SNEGSKA (reference sequence). CDR3 sequence: CSAGAGTVYEQYF. CDR3 in DNA: TGCAGTGCTGGGGCCGGGACAGTCTACGAGCAGTACTTC.

The V and J genes are TRBV4-3 and TRBJ2-1; D remains ambiguous. The CDR3 runs to 14 residues. V was clipped by 0 bases and J by 6 bases, with 9 bases between them. Per the germline V gene, CDR1 is LGHNA and CDR2 is YSLEER. The CDR3 protein is CASSQDAYINEQFF. Here the CDR3 DNA reads TGCGCCAGCAGCCAAGACGCGTACATCAATGAGCAGTTCTTC.

J is TRBJ2-3 and V is TRBV29-1; 9 nucleotides agree with TRBD2. This CDR3 spans 14 amino acids. The V segment lost 0 bases and the J segment 12 bases; nucleotides outside the gene matches: 10. Germline V gene data show CDR1 as SQVTM and CDR2 as ANQGSEA. The CDR3, as DNA: TGCAGCGTTGAAGAGGGGTCACTAGCGGGCTTACAGTATTTT. Protein sequence: CSVEEGSLAGLQYF.

This clonotype was found once. The V and J genes are TRBV15 and TRBJ2-7, with TRBD2 identical over 12 bases. Germline CDR1 LNHNV, CDR2 YYDKDF (reference sequence). This CDR3 is built from 15 residues. V lost 1 base to trimming and J lost 6 bases; unmatched junction nucleotides: 4. In DNA, the CDR3 is TGTGCCACCAGCAGAGTACTAGCGGGAGGAGGCGAGCAGTACTTC. This gives the protein CATSRVLAGGGEQYF. The entire variable domain, with the rest obtained from reference TRBV15 and TRBJ2-7, is as follows: DAMVIQNPRYQVTQFGKPVTLSCSQTLNHNVMYWYQQKSSQAPKLLFHYYDKDFNNEADTPDNFQSRRPNTSFCFLDIRSPGLGDTAMYLCATSRVLAGGGEQYFGPGTRLTVT.

The chain couples TRBV2 to TRBJ1-5; 8 bases align to TRBD1. Germline loops: CDR1 SNHLY, CDR2 FYNNEI. V shed 6 bases and J 4 bases; nucleotides not matched to a gene: 5. The CDR3 length is 14 residues. In DNA form, the CDR3 reads TGTGCCAGCAGCCTGACAGGGGTGAATCAGCCCCAGCATTTT. Translated: CASSLTGVNQPQHF.

A few counts support this clonotype. The chain links TRBV6-1 to TRBJ1-1; D remains unclear. CDR3 length: 13 amino acids. From germline, CDR1 is MNHNS and CDR2 SASEGT. V was cut by 4 bases and J by 3 bases, with 9 bases left in between. In nucleotides, the CDR3 is TGTGCCAGCAGTGGTCGGGGAGACACTGAAGCTTTCTTT. It codes for CASSGRGDTEAFF.

The gene calls are TRBV15 and TRBJ2-1; a weak D match, TRBD1 (6 bases). Germline CDR1 LNHNV, CDR2 YYDKDF (reference sequence). Deletions cut 1 base from V and 7 bases from J, with 20 bases between. The CDR3 is made up of 17 amino acids. In DNA, the CDR3 is TGTGCCACCAGCAGAGGAAATGGGACATCCCAGAGGAATGAGCAGTTCTTC. This gives the protein CATSRGNGTSQRNEQFF.